This T cell receptor beta chain comes out of a study of blood T cell repertoires in COVID-19 (dated by TCRdb to 2018 to 2020). As for the study more broadly: Samples covering the acute and convalescent phases of COVID-19 were provided by collaborators in the United States, Italy and Spain. The material from the prospective study consisted of cDNA or gDNA derived from T cells, B-cell-depleted T cells, or PBMCs. The dataset comprised deeply sampled blood TCRbeta repertoires from subjects exposed to, actively infected with, or recovered from COVID-19. The repertoires were released in a freely available public database intended as a resource for research on the immune response to SARS-CoV-2. The samples were drawn from the first 160 participants of the ongoing ImmuneRACE study and from 1,200 or so subjects provided by 6 global collaborators. A de-identified subject ID, COVID-19 status, age in years and sex were almost always included in the sample metadata. Where available, HLA class I and class II types were obtained from metadata supplied by the sample provider rather than from assay-based typing.

Study-wide findings and limitations: How much clinical and demographic metadata was included differed by source and by participant, and the metadata was provided uncurated.

In the case of this clone: Its antigen remains unidentified. Base qualities were left out, and no much larger clone turns up one base away.

The CDR3 numbers 15 residues from cysteine through phenylalanine. Solely the CDR3 DNA is kept, with 45 bases framed from the first base. CDR1 and CDR2, per the germline V gene, are KGHSH and LQKENI. The germline ends are 6 bases apart after V is trimmed by 0 bases and J by 0 bases. Collaborating institutions collected whole blood in K2EDTA tubes following their own protocols. For TCRbeta analysis, collaborators shipped samples in one of three forms: frozen whole blood, isolated PBMCs, or DNA extracted from either of those sample types. TCRbeta CDR3 regions were amplified from genomic DNA using the immunoSEQ Assay, a bias-controlled multiplex PCR. The study's own analysis went as follows. The number of nucleated cells in each sample was estimated by amplification of reference gene primers within the assay. To quantify the absolute abundance of each unique TCRbeta CDR3 rearrangement, sequence reads were collapsed and filtered. For each sample, productive Simpson clonality was calculated as the square root of Simpson's diversity index over productive rearrangements. TCRdb took over this immuneACCESS table, retaining in-frame rearrangements with V and J assigned. Such tables are incomplete; in checked studies, under half of the missing clones stem from an unresolved V gene, and the remainder is unexplained. V and J calls and clone size are those listed in that table; D and trimming were worked out from the DNA. The sample profile shows fewer than 110,000 clones; just over 85% of them were found once. The ten largest clones capture about 3% of the sample.

The sample was peripheral blood. The chain is made from TRBV18 and TRBJ1-3; no D gene call is confident. The sequence came from a human donor in a cohort sampled during active COVID-19. The CDR3: CASSPPLNSGNTIYF. The sequenced DNA is TGTGCCAGCTCACCACCCCTTAACTCTGGAAACACCATATATTTT.